This T cell receptor beta chain was obtained from a study of regulatory T cells in long-lasting Graves disease. Points from the study as a whole: Exclusively peripheral blood, rather than thyroid tissue, was studied. Patients with persistent Graves' had lower TCR diversity than newly diagnosed patients.

CDR3 length equals 15 residues. The V segment lost 5 bases and the J segment 6 bases; nucleotides outside the gene matches: 9. CDR1 and CDR2 (germline): MNHNS, SASEGT. iRepertoire HTBI primers and Arm-PCR of CDR3 regions built TCR beta libraries. TCRdb re-called the multiplex PCR reads through MiXCR, storing one row per CDR3 protein. The repertoire holds 390,000 or so distinct CDR3 sequences, about 11% seen once, with about 20% in the top ten. Time point specified: newly diagnosed GD, antithyroid drugs for less than 3 months. Preparation of the TCR library used RNA extracted from PBMCs. Of note for this clonotype: The antigen is unknown.

This same sample was also taken into another study, of T cells in Graves' hyperthyroidism and ophthalmopathy.

The chain is built from TRBV6-1 and TRBJ2-5; 10 nucleotides line up with TRBD1. The sequence derives from a woman aged 18-29 years with Graves disease. The sequences come from peripheral blood mononuclear cells (PBMCs), collected at new diagnosis, from a patient treated with antithyroid drugs. CDR3 sequence reads: CASSPGQGVRKTQYF. In nucleotides, the CDR3 is TGTGCCAGCAGTCCAGGACAGGGGGTTAGGAAGACCCAGTACTTC.